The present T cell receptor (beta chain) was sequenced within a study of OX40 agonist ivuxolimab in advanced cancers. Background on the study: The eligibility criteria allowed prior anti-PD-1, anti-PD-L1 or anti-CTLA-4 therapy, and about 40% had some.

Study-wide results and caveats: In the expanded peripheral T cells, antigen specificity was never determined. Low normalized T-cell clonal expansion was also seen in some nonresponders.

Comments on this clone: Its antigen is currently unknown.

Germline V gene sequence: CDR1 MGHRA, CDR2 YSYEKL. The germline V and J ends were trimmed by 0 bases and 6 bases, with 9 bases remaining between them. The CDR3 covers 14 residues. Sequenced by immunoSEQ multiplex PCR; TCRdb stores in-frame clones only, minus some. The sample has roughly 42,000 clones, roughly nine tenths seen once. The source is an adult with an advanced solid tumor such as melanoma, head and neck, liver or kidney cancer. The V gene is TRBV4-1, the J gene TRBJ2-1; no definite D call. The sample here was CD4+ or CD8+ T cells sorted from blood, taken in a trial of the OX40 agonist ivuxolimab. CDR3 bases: TGCGCCAGCAGCCAAGAGCCCTCCCGCAATGAGCAGTTCTTC. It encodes CASSQEPSRNEQFF.